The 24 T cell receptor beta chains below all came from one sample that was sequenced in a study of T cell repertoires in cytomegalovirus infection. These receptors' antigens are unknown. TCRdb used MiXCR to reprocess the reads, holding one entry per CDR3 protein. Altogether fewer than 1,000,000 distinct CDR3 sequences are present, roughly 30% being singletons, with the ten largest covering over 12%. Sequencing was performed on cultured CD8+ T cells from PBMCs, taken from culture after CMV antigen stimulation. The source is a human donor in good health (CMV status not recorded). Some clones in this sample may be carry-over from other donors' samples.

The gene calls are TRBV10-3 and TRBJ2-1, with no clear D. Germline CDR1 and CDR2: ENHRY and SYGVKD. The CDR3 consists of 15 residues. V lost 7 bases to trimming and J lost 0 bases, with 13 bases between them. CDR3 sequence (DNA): TGTGCCATCAACGATGCTTCGAGCTCCTACAATGAGCAGTTCTTC. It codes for CAINDASSSYNEQFF.

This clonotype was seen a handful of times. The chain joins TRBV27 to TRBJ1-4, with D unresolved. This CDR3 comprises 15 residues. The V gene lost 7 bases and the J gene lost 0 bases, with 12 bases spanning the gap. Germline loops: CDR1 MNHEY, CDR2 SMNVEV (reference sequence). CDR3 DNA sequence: TGTGCCAGCACGTCCGTCCTTGCAACTAATGAAAAACTGTTTTTT. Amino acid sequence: CASTSVLATNEKLFF.

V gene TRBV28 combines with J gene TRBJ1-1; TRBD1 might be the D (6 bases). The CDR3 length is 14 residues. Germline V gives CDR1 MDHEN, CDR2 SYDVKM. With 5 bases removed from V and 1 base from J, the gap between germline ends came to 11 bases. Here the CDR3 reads CASSASRGNTEAFF. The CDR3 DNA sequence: TGTGCCAGCAGTGCCTCCAGGGGGAACACTGAAGCTTTCTTT.

CDR3 coding DNA: TGTGCCAGCTCATCATTCAACATGAACACTGAAGCTTTCTTT. Amino acid sequence: CASSSFNMNTEAFF. V gene TRBV27 combines with J gene TRBJ1-1; no clear D gene. The CDR3 has 14 amino acids. The V gene's germline CDR1 is MNHEY and CDR2 SMNVEV (reference sequence). The V end was cut by 8 bases, the J end by 0 bases, with 13 bases between.

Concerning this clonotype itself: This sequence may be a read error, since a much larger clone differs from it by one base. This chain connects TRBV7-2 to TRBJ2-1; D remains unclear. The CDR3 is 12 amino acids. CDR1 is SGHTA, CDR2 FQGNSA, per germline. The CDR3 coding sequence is TGTGCCAGCGGCTTTACCGGCAATGAGCAGTTCTTC. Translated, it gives CASGFTGNEQFF.

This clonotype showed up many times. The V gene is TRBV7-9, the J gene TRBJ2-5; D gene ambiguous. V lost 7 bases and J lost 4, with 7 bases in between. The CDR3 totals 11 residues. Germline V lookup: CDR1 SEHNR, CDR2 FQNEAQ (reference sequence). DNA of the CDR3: TGTGCCAGCACACTTGGAGAGACCCAGTACTTC. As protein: CASTLGETQYF.

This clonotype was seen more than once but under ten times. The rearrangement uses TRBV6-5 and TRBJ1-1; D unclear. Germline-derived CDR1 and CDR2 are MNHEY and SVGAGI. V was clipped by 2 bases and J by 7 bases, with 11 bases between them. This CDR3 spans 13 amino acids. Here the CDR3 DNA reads TGTGCCAGCAGTTACGCGAAATTAGGTGAAGCTTTCTTT. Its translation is CASSYAKLGEAFF.

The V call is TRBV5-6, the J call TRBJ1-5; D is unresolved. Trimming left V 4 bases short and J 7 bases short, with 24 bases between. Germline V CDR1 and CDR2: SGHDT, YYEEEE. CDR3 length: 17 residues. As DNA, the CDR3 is TGTGCCAGCAGCCAGACCGCGTGGGCTCCCGCGGGACAGCCCCAGCATTTT. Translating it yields CASSQTAWAPAGQPQHF.

CDR3 sequence reads: CASSHGDYEQYF. The DNA of the CDR3 is TGTGCCAGCAGCCACGGGGACTACGAGCAGTACTTC. This chain joins TRBV7-2 and TRBJ2-7; the D gene is possibly TRBD2 (5 bases). Germline CDR1 reads SGHTA; CDR2 reads FQGNSA. The CDR3 is 12 residues long. The germline V and J ends were trimmed by 5 bases and 3 bases, with 8 bases remaining between them.

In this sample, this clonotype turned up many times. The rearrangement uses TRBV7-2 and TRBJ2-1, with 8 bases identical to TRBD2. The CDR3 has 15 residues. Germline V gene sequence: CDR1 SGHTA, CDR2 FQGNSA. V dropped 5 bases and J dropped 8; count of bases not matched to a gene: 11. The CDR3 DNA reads TGTGCCAGCAGCCGTCTCGGGGGGGGGTTTCATGAGCAGTTCTTC. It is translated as CASSRLGGGFHEQFF.

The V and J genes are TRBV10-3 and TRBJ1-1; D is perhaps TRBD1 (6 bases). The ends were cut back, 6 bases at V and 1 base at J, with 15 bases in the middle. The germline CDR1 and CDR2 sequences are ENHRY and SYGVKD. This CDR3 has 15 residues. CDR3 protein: CAIRGDNIPNTEAFF. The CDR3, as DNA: TGTGCCATCAGGGGGGACAATATACCGAACACTGAAGCTTTCTTT.

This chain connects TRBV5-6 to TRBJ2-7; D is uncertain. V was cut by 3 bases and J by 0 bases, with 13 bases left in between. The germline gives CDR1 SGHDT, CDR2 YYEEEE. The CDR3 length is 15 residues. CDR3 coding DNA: TGTGCCAGCAGCTCCGGACGGCCCAGCTCCTACGAGCAGTACGTC. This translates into CASSSGRPSSYEQYV.

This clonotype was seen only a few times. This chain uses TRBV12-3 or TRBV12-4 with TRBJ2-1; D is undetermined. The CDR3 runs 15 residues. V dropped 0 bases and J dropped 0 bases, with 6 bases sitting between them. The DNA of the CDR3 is TGTGCCAGCAGTTTAGCGGGGTACTCCTACAATGAGCAGTTCTTC. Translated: CASSLAGYSYNEQFF.

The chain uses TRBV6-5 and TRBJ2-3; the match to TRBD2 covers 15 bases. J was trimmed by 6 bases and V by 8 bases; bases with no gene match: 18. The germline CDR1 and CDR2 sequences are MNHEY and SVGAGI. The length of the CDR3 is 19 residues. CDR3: CASSFLGLAGGFDEDTQYF. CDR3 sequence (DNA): TGTGCCAGCTCCTTCTTGGGACTAGCGGGGGGCTTTGATGAGGATACGCAGTATTTT.

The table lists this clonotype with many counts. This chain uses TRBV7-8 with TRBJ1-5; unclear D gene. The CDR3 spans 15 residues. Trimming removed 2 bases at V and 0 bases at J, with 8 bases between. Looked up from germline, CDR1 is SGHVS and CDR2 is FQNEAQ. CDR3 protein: CASSLLDSSNQPQHF. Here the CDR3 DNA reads TGTGCCAGCAGCTTACTCGACTCTAGCAATCAGCCCCAGCATTTT. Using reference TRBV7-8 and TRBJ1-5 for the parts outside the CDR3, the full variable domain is GAGVSQSPRYKVAKRGQDVALRCDPISGHVSLFWYQQALGQGPEFLTYFQNEAQLDKSGLPSDRFFAERPEGSVSTLKIQRTQQEDSAVYLCASSLLDSSNQPQHFGDGTRLSIL.

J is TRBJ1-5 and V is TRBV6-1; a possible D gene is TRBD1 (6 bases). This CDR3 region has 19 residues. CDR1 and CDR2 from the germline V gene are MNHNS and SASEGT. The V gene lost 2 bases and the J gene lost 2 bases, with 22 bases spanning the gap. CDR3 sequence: CASSEFEDGGPRGNQPQHF. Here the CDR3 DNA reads TGTGCCAGCAGTGAATTTGAGGACGGGGGGCCGAGGGGCAATCAGCCCCAGCATTTT.

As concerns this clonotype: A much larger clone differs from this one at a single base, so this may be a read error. The CDR3 spells CASSQTGYNGQFF. In DNA, the CDR3 is TGTGCCAGCAGCCAGACAGGTTACAATGGGCAGTTCTTC. The V call is TRBV7-6, the J call TRBJ2-1, with a weak D call TRBD1 (6 bases). The germline V gene encodes CDR1 SGHVS and CDR2 FNYEAQ. This CDR3 is 13 amino acids long.

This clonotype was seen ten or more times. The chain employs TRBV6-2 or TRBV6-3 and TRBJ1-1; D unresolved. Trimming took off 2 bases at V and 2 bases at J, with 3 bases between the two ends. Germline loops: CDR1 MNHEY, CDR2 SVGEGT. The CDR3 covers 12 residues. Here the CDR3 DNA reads TGTGCCAGCAGTTACACAAACACTGAAGCTTTCTTT. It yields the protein CASSYTNTEAFF.

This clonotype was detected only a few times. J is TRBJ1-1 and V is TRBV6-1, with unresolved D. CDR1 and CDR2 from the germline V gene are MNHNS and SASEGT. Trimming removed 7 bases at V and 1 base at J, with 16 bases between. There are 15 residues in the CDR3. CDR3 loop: CASTYGDPGNTEAFF. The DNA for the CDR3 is TGTGCCAGCACCTACGGGGATCCAGGGAACACTGAAGCTTTCTTT.

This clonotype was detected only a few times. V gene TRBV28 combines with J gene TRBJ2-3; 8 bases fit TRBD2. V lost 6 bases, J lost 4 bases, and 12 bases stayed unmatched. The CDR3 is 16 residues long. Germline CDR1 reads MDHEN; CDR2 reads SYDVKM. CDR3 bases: TGTGCCAGCAGACCTGTTAGCGGGGCCCCCCCAGATACGCAGTATTTT. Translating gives CASRPVSGAPPDTQYF.

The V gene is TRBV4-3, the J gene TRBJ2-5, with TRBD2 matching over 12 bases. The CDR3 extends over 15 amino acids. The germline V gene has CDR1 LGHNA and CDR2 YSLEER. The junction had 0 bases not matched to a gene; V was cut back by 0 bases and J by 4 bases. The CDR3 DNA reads TGCGCCAGCAGCCAAGAGGGACTAGCGGGAGAGACCCAGTACTTC. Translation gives CASSQEGLAGETQYF.

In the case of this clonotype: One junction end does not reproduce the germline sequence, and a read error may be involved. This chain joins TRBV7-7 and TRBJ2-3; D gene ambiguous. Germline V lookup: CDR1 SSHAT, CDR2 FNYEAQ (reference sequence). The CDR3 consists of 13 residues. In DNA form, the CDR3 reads TGTGCTAGCAGCTTAGGATTAAGGGATACGCAGTATTTT. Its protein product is CASSLGLRDTQYF.

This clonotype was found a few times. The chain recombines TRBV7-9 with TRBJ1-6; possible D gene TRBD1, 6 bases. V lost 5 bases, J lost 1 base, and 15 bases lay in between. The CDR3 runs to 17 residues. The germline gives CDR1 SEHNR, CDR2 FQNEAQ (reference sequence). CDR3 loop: CASSTGQRGSYNSPLHF. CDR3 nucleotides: TGTGCCAGCAGCACAGGACAGAGGGGGTCCTATAATTCACCCCTCCACTTT.

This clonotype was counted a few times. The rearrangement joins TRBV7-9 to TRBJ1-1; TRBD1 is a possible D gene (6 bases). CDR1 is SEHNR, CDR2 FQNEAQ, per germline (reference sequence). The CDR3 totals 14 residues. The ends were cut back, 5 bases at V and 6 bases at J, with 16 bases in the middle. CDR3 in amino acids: CASSPVYRAPEAFF. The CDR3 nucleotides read TGTGCCAGCAGCCCGGTTTACAGGGCCCCTGAAGCTTTCTTT.